The 6 T cell receptor beta chains in this list originate from one sample, sequenced in a study of blood T cell repertoires in COVID-19. Clones were read by immunoSEQ multiplex PCR, and TCRdb kept only the in-frame ones, dropping some. This sample yields approximately 250,000 clones, of which approximately 86% are seen a single time; almost 2% belongs to the top ten. Sequenced input: peripheral blood. The receptors originated from a young man with active or convalescent COVID-19.

This clone was picked up a small number of times. V usage is TRBV5-6 and J usage is TRBJ1-5; TRBD1 aligns across 8 bases. The germline V gene has CDR1 SGHDT and CDR2 YYEEEE. The CDR3 totals 16 residues. V lost 4 bases to trimming and J lost 5 bases; unmatched junction nucleotides: 11. As DNA, the CDR3 is TGTGCCAGCAGCCCGTCAGACAGGGGAGGACATCAGCCCCAGCATTTT. Its protein product is CASSPSDRGGHQPQHF.

This rearrangement joins TRBV5-7 to TRBJ1-3; TRBD1 matches at 8 bases. TRBV5-7 carries the ORF label, with uncertain function. The V gene end was trimmed by 2 bases and the J gene end by 0 bases; junction bases not matched to a gene: 7. The CDR3 loop spans 17 amino acids. This chain's CDR3 is CASSFQGAENSGNTIYF. In DNA form, the CDR3 reads TGTGCCAGCAGCTTCCAGGGGGCCGAGAACTCTGGAAACACCATATATTTT.

The chain is built from TRBV11-2 and TRBJ2-5; the match to TRBD2 covers 7 bases. Germline V lookup: CDR1 SGHAT, CDR2 FQNNGV. V lost 5 bases and J lost 5; bases outside the gene matches: 14. CDR3 length equals 16 residues. The CDR3 region has the DNA TGTGCCAGCAGCGGGAGGAGCGGGGCGGTCTTGGAGACCCAGTACTTC. Residues: CASSGRSGAVLETQYF.

This chain links TRBV10-3 with TRBJ2-7; D uncertain. The germline V gene encodes CDR1 ENHRY and CDR2 SYGVKD. The CDR3 consists of 11 residues. V was cut by 3 bases and J by 7 bases, with 7 bases left in between. CDR3 sequence: CAISDSREQYF. The CDR3 DNA is TGTGCCATCAGTGATAGTCGGGAGCAGTACTTC.

This clone came up a few times. This chain links TRBV6-5 with TRBJ1-4; 10 nucleotides agree with TRBD1. Germline CDR1 is MNHEY and CDR2 is SVGAGI. The CDR3 is 14 amino acids. V shed 7 bases and J 7 bases; nucleotides not matched to a gene: 6. The CDR3 DNA reads as TGTGCCAGCAACGTCCGGGACAGGGGTGAAAAACTGTTTTTT. This gives the protein CASNVRDRGEKLFF.

The chain uses TRBV7-8 and TRBJ1-1, with 7 bases that match TRBD1. The germline V gene encodes CDR1 SGHVS and CDR2 FQNEAQ. This CDR3 spans 13 amino acids. The J segment lost 4 bases and the V segment lost 5 bases, leaving 4 bases of the junction unmatched. The CDR3 region has the DNA TGTGCCAGCAGCCCCGACAGGGCCACTGAAGCTTTCTTT. Translating it yields CASSPDRATEAFF.